This T cell receptor beta chain emerged from a study of early T cells in non-severe SARS-CoV-2 infection. Findings and caveats of the study: VDJdb matching favored anti-spike CD8 responses, missing private and CD4 specificities.

The germline V gene has CDR1 SQVTM and CDR2 ANQGSEA. The CDR3 loop spans 11 amino acids. Losses at the gene ends were 7 bases for V and 5 bases for J; bases not matched to a gene: 1. TCRdb used MiXCR to reprocess the 5' RACE reads, holding one entry per CDR3 protein. Seen here are 55,000 or so distinct CDR3 sequences, 12% observed once, and the top ten hold under 1.5%. A remark on this clonotype: Its antigen is not known.

This clonotype originated in an adult who was a healthcare worker with PCR-confirmed SARS-CoV-2 infection or an uninfected control (not recorded which). The sequenced material came from whole blood. The rearrangement uses TRBV29-1 and TRBJ2-5, with 10 bases aligning to TRBD2. CDR3 loop: CSGGLAETQYF. CDR3 nucleotides: TGCAGCGGGGGACTAGCGGAGACCCAGTACTTC.